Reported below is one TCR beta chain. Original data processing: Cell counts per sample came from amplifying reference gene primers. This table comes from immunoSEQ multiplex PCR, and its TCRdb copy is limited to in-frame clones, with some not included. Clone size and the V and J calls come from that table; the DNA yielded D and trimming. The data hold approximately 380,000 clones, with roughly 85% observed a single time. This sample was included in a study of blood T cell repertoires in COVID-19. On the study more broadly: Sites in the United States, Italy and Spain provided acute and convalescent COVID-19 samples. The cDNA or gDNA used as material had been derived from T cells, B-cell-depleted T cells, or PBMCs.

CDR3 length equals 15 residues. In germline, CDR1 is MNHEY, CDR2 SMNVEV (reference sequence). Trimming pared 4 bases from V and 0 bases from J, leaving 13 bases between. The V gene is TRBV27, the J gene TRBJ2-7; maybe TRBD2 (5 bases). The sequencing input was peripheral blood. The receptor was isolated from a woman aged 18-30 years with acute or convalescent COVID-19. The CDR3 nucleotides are TGTGCCAGCAGTTCCGTGGGAGAGGGCTCCTACGAGCAGTACTTC. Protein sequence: CASSSVGEGSYEQYF.